This TCR beta chain was identified during a study of T-cell reconstitution after alpha-beta-depleted transplantation in children. Study-wide results and limits: At around two months after transplant, the alpha-beta T cells were reportedly derived from several hundred expanded clones that came from non-depleted graft cells.

With V trimmed by 9 bases and J by 3 bases, 12 bases remained unmatched. Germline loops: CDR1 LNHNV, CDR2 YYDKDF (reference sequence). The length of the CDR3 is 15 residues. Preparation of the TCRbeta library was carried out with unique molecular identifiers. TCRdb fed the PCR reads into MiXCR, producing one record per CDR3 protein. The sample has 610,000 or so distinct CDR3 sequences, over 25% seen once. About this clonotype: Its matching antigen is unknown.

The sequences come from PBMCs, collected before TCRalphabeta/CD19-depleted stem cell transplant. The chain couples TRBV15 to TRBJ2-3, with 7 positions matching TRBD1. The sequence was collected from a boy under two years old with Wiskott-Aldrich syndrome, due to receive a stem cell transplant. The CDR3 region is CATESRQGGTDTQYF. The CDR3 nucleotides read TGTGCCACTGAATCTCGACAGGGTGGTACAGATACGCAGTATTTT.